This is a list of T cell receptor beta chains from one sample in a study of control samples from healthy donors and cancer patients. Libraries were prepared by immunoSEQ multiplex PCR; TCRdb keeps only in-frame clonotypes and omits some of them. The profile shows about 130,000 clones, approximately 89% of them singletons. The sequenced sample was blood. These receptors originate from a man aged 18 to 30 in good health. CDR3s include the opening cysteine and the closing phenylalanine or tryptophan. D genes are given only for firm matches. Expanded clones are given a class, and other clones once, few, many or no size at all.

TGTGCCTGGAAGAGAACAGGGGGCAATGAGCAGTTCTTC	CAWKRTGGNEQFF	TRBV30	TRBJ2-1	TRBD1	13	NA
TGTGCCAGCAGCTACAGAGGACAGGGACCCCCTGGGGCCAACGTCCTGACTTTC	CASSYRGQGPPGANVLTF	TRBV3-1/TRBV3-2	TRBJ2-6	TRBD1	18	NA
TGTGCCAGCATGGGAGGAGAGACCCAGTACTTC	CASMGGETQYF	TRBV6-5	TRBJ2-5	NA	11	NA
TGCGCCAGCAGCTTGTACAGGGTTATCGGGGATGAGCAGTTCTTC	CASSLYRVIGDEQFF	TRBV5-1	TRBJ2-1	NA	15	NA
TGTGCCAGCAGTGATGAGGGGTGGGACACCGGGGAGCTGTTTTTT	CASSDEGWDTGELFF	TRBV6-1	TRBJ2-2	NA	15	once
TGTGCCAGCAGCCGATCGTGGGACCGAAACAATCAGCCCCAGCATTTT	CASSRSWDRNNQPQHF	TRBV7-8	TRBJ1-5	NA	16	once
TGTGCCATCAGTGAGTCAAAGGGCTCCTATGGCTACACCTTC	CAISESKGSYGYTF	TRBV10-3	TRBJ1-2	NA	14	NA
TGTGCCAGCACTCCATCGGTTCCGGGGGGTTCCTTGAGCACCGGGGAGCTGTTTTTT	CASTPSVPGGSLSTGELFF	TRBV6-6	TRBJ2-2	TRBD2	19	NA
TGTGCCAGCAGTTTATTGCGTTCGGGGACCCAGTACTTC	CASSLLRSGTQYF	TRBV27	TRBJ2-5	NA	13	once
TGTGCCAGCAGCCACGAGCGGGGGGGGTTATATACGCAGTATTTT	CASSHERGGLYTQYF	TRBV3-1/TRBV3-2	TRBJ2-3	TRBD2	15	NA
TGTGCCAGCTCACGTTGGACGGGGACTTCCTACGAGCAGTACTTC	CASSRWTGTSYEQYF	TRBV18	TRBJ2-7	NA	15	once
TGTGCCAGCAGTGAAGCTCCTAGCGGGGGAGAGAACACCGGGGAGCTGTTTTTT	CASSEAPSGGENTGELFF	TRBV2	TRBJ2-2	TRBD2	18	NA
TGTGCCAGCAGCCGAACAGGCTACGAGCAGTACTTC	CASSRTGYEQYF	TRBV3-1/TRBV3-2	TRBJ2-7	NA	12	once
TGTGCCAGCAGTTTGAAAAGACGCGAGCAGTACTTC	CASSLKRREQYF	TRBV12-3/TRBV12-4	TRBJ2-7	NA	12	NA
TGTGCCAGCAGCCAAGCACGGGGGACCCAGTACTTC	CASSQARGTQYF	TRBV14	TRBJ2-5	NA	12	NA
TGTGCCAGCAGTTACCGAGCGGGGGGAGGAGAGACCCAGTACTTC	CASSYRAGGGETQYF	TRBV6-6	TRBJ2-5	TRBD2	15	NA
TGTGCCAGCAGCCCCCCCGAGGCTAGCGGGGGCTACAATGAGCAGTTCTTC	CASSPPEASGGYNEQFF	TRBV7-3	TRBJ2-1	TRBD2	17	NA
TGTGCCACCAGCAGAGATAAAACATATGAGCAGTTCTTC	CATSRDKTYEQFF	TRBV15	TRBJ2-1	NA	13	NA
TGTGCCAGCAGCTCCGCCGGGTCAGAAAAACTGTTTTTT	CASSSAGSEKLFF	TRBV27	TRBJ1-4	NA	13	NA
TGTGCCAGCAGTTCTCTCCAGGTTGGGTATTCACCCCTCCACTTT	CASSSLQVGYSPLHF	TRBV6-5	TRBJ1-6	NA	15	NA
TGTGCCAGCAGTTTGCGGGGGACGGTCGACTTTGGCTACACCTTC	CASSLRGTVDFGYTF	TRBV27	TRBJ1-2	NA	15	NA
TGTGCCAGCAGCGTAGCCGGGAACACTGAAGCTTTCTTT	CASSVAGNTEAFF	TRBV9	TRBJ1-1	NA	13	NA
TGTGCCAGCAGCTCCTTACTGGGGCTCCAGGAGACCCAGTACTTC	CASSSLLGLQETQYF	TRBV11-2	TRBJ2-5	NA	15	NA
TGTGCCAGCAGCCACCGCCTAGCGGGGGTCGAGACCCAGTACTTC	CASSHRLAGVETQYF	TRBV6-6	TRBJ2-5	TRBD2	15	NA
TGCGCCAGCAGCCCGGGACATTCGAACACTGAAGCTTTCTTT	CASSPGHSNTEAFF	TRBV4-1	TRBJ1-1	NA	14	NA
NA	CAWSVPRSLYGYTFGSLYGYTF	TRBV30	TRBJ1-2	NA	22	NA
TGTGCCACCAGCGGTTCGGACCCTACAGGGAATGGAGAGACCCAGTACTTC	CATSGSDPTGNGETQYF	TRBV15	TRBJ2-5	NA	17	once
TGTGCCAGCAGTTTGGGTATTAGCAATCAGCCCCAGCATTTT	CASSLGISNQPQHF	TRBV27	TRBJ1-5	NA	14	NA
TGTGCCAGCAGTTCCGGGAGCGCCTACACCTTC	CASSSGSAYTF	TRBV6-5	TRBJ1-2	NA	11	NA
TGTGCCATCAGCGATACAGGGCCGCACTCTGGCTACACCTTC	CAISDTGPHSGYTF	TRBV10-3	TRBJ1-2	NA	14	NA
TGTGCCAGCAGTGACTCCCCGGGGTCTAACACTGAAGCTTTCTTT	CASSDSPGSNTEAFF	TRBV6-6	TRBJ1-1	NA	15	NA
TGTGCCAGCATTCCGGACAGGGGATTCTCACCCCTCCACTTT	CASIPDRGFSPLHF	TRBV2	TRBJ1-6	TRBD1	14	NA
TGTGCCAGCAGTAGATCAGCGGGGACCTCAGATACGCAGTATTTT	CASSRSAGTSDTQYF	TRBV6-5	TRBJ2-3	TRBD2	15	few
TGTGCCAGTACCAGACTCCAGGGATGGAGCAATCAGCCCCAGCATTTT	CASTRLQGWSNQPQHF	TRBV19	TRBJ1-5	NA	16	NA
TGTGCCAGCAGCTTAGGAGCCGGATATAATTCACCCCTCCACTTT	CASSLGAGYNSPLHF	TRBV7-2	TRBJ1-6	NA	15	NA
TGTGCCAGCTCACCCAACCCCGGGCGCGACGAGCAGTACTTC	CASSPNPGRDEQYF	TRBV18	TRBJ2-7	NA	14	once
TGCGCCAGCAGCTTGGCCGTACAGGGTTACGAAAAACTGTTTTTT	CASSLAVQGYEKLFF	TRBV5-1	TRBJ1-4	NA	15	once
TGTGCCAGCACACTACTAGCGGGGGGGACAAGCTCCTACAATGAGCAGTTCTTC	CASTLLAGGTSSYNEQFF	TRBV18	TRBJ2-1	TRBD2	18	NA
TGCGCCAGCAGCCGCCGCCCGGACCCGGGACTAGCGGGGGGTTCAGTATACGAGCAGTACTTC	CASSRRPDPGLAGGSVYEQYF	TRBV5-1	TRBJ2-7	TRBD2	21	NA
TGTGCCTGGAGTAGGGATGACTATCAGCCCCAGCATTTT	CAWSRDDYQPQHF	TRBV30	TRBJ1-5	NA	13	NA
TGTGCCAGCAGTGAAGGTGGACAGGGCGGGTCCCTCCACTTT	CASSEGGQGGSLHF	TRBV6-1	TRBJ1-6	TRBD1	14	NA
TGTGCCAGCAGTGATCTAGGAAATGAGCAGTTCTTC	CASSDLGNEQFF	TRBV6-1	TRBJ2-1	NA	12	NA
TGCGCCAGCAGCTCGGACAGGAGGACCATGAACACTGAAGCTTTCTTT	CASSSDRRTMNTEAFF	TRBV5-1	TRBJ1-1	TRBD1	16	NA